This T cell receptor (beta chain) was observed in a study of CD8 T cells in ankylosing spondylitis. This clonotype was counted between two and nine times. Antigen unknown. Findings and limits, study-wide: Clones linked with disease were CD8+ and fairly uncommon in the peripheral blood. Seemingly characteristic of ankylosing spondylitis blood was a TCR beta motif consisting of roughly 8 highly homologous variants.

Quantitative 5'-RACE with molecular barcodes was used to make the TCR beta libraries. TCRdb re-analysed the 5' RACE reads in MiXCR, keeping a single row per CDR3 protein. The table has just over 350,000 distinct CDR3 sequences, 20% to 25% seen once. J lost 1 base, V lost 4 bases, and 6 bases had no gene match. The germline V gene encodes CDR1 SGDLS and CDR2 YYNGEE. The CDR3 is 17 amino acids. Sequencing used blood, either unsorted or a sorted T cell fraction (not recorded which). The chain employs TRBV9 and TRBJ2-2, with 11 bases that match TRBD2. The sequence was collected from a male donor with ankylosing spondylitis or in good health (not recorded which). CDR3 residues: CASSSPLAGGNTGELFF. The DNA of the CDR3 is TGTGCCAGCAGCTCCCCGCTAGCGGGGGGGAACACCGGGGAGCTGTTTTTT.